This T cell receptor (beta chain) originates from a study of CD8 T cells in Susac syndrome. Negative isolation was applied to CD8+ and CD4+ T cells, and FACS enrichment was applied to TEMRA cells. The RNA input was about 0.5 to 1 ug, and it was reverse transcribed with random hexamers. Across 54 Vbeta and 13 Jbeta, immunoSEQ multiplex PCR amplified TCR beta CDR3. TCRdb reanalysed the immunoSEQ multiplex PCR reads using MiXCR and keeps one entry per CDR3 protein. Seen here are around 280,000 distinct CDR3 sequences, approximately 84% observed once, and the top ten hold about 0.11%. In germline, CDR1 is MNHEY, CDR2 SVGAGI. The CDR3 runs to 16 residues. The V and J ends lost 0 bases and 5 bases, in that order; junction bases with no gene match: 3.

The sequenced material came from CD8+ T cells from PBMCs. The chain combines TRBV6-5 with TRBJ2-1, with 11 positions matching TRBD2. The receptor was isolated from a human donor with multiple sclerosis. CDR3 DNA: TGTGCCAGCAGTTACTCGGTTAGCGGGAGGGACAATGAGCAGTTCTTC. It is translated as CASSYSVSGRDNEQFF.